What follows is one T cell receptor (beta chain) and its context. These data originate in a study of T cell responses to AZD1222 COVID-19 vaccine. Per germline, CDR1 SNHLY and CDR2 FYNNEI. Trimming at V came to 7 bases and at J to 6 bases, leaving 9 bases not matched to a gene. This CDR3 spans 14 amino acids. Repertoires were generated with immunoSEQ multiplex PCR, while TCRdb's copy carries only in-frame clones and drops some. The table includes about 180,000 clones, around nine tenths detected once. The V and J genes are TRBV2 and TRBJ1-2; 9 nucleotides agree with TRBD1. Sequencing used peripheral blood, obtained on day 0 of AZD1222 vaccination. This TCR came from an adult in good health. CDR3 DNA sequence: TGTGCCAGCACCCGCCGGGACAGGGTTAATGGCTACACCTTC. Protein product: CASTRRDRVNGYTF.